This is a list of T cell receptor beta chains from one sample in a study of blood T cell repertoires in COVID-19. TCRdb's table, derived via immunoSEQ multiplex PCR, lists solely in-frame clones and lacks some. Seen here are around 150,000 clones, around 84% observed once, and the top ten hold about 3%. Sample: peripheral blood. Every receptor here comes from a human donor with acute or convalescent COVID-19. The donor label of this sample is uncertain. The CDR3 runs from the conserved cysteine through the conserved F or W. Each record gives: J gene, V gene, clone size, D gene, CDR3 DNA, CDR3 protein. D genes are given only for firm matches. Some rows have no size entry. The others give once, few or many, or a class for an expanded clone.

j_gene: TRBJ1-2; v_gene: TRBV7-9; abundance: -; d_gene: -; CDR3nt: TGTGCCAGCAGCGCGCAGGACACTTATGGCTACACCTTC; CDR3aa: CASSAQDTYGYTF
j_gene: TRBJ2-3; v_gene: TRBV15; abundance: -; d_gene: TRBD2; CDR3nt: TGTGCCACCAGCTTAGCGGGGGCGGATACGCAGTATTTT; CDR3aa: CATSLAGADTQYF
j_gene: TRBJ1-2; v_gene: TRBV5-8; abundance: -; d_gene: -; CDR3nt: TGTGCCAGCAGCTTGATGTGGGAGCATGGCTACACCTTC; CDR3aa: CASSLMWEHGYTF
j_gene: TRBJ1-1; v_gene: TRBV30; abundance: once; d_gene: -; CDR3nt: TGTGCCTGGACTTCAGTTTGGGCAGGAGCTTTCTTT; CDR3aa: CAWTSVWAGAFF
j_gene: TRBJ2-3; v_gene: TRBV3-1/TRBV3-2; abundance: -; d_gene: TRBD2; CDR3nt: TGTGCCAGCAGCCAAGGTAGCCTAGCGGGGGGGTACACAGATACGCAGTATTTT; CDR3aa: CASSQGSLAGGYTDTQYF
j_gene: TRBJ1-5; v_gene: TRBV25-1; abundance: -; d_gene: -; CDR3nt: TGTGCCAGCAGTGATACAAGGGGACACAATCAGCCCCAGCATTTT; CDR3aa: CASSDTRGHNQPQHF
j_gene: TRBJ2-7; v_gene: TRBV7-9; abundance: -; d_gene: TRBD2; CDR3nt: TGTGCCAGCAGTTTACTAGCGGGGTCCTCCTACGAGCAGTACTTC; CDR3aa: CASSLLAGSSYEQYF
j_gene: TRBJ1-1; v_gene: TRBV11-3; abundance: once; d_gene: -; CDR3nt: TGTGCCAGCAGCTCCGGGGAAGGGTGGAACACTGAAGCTTTCTTT; CDR3aa: CASSSGEGWNTEAFF
j_gene: TRBJ2-2; v_gene: TRBV29-1; abundance: -; d_gene: TRBD2; CDR3nt: TGCAGCGTGCGAGCGGGGGGTCGAACCGGGGAGCTGTTTTTT; CDR3aa: CSVRAGGRTGELFF
j_gene: TRBJ1-6; v_gene: TRBV5-1; abundance: -; d_gene: TRBD1; CDR3nt: TGCGCCAGCAGCTTAGTCCAGGGGGATAATTCACCCCTCCACTTT; CDR3aa: CASSLVQGDNSPLHF
j_gene: TRBJ1-1; v_gene: TRBV2; abundance: -; d_gene: -; CDR3nt: TGTGCCAGCAGTGTTCAGGGGCCTACTGAAGCTTTCTTT; CDR3aa: CASSVQGPTEAFF
j_gene: TRBJ2-1; v_gene: TRBV10-2; abundance: -; d_gene: -; CDR3nt: TGCGCCAGCAGTGGTATCGTCTCGAGCTCCTACAATGAGCAGTTCTTC; CDR3aa: CASSGIVSSSYNEQFF
j_gene: TRBJ1-1; v_gene: TRBV18; abundance: -; d_gene: -; CDR3nt: TGTGCCAGCTCACCACGGGGGGGGATGTTGACTGAAGCTTTCTTT; CDR3aa: CASSPRGGMLTEAFF
j_gene: TRBJ1-1; v_gene: TRBV14; abundance: -; d_gene: -; CDR3nt: TGTGCCAGCAGCCAAGTGCGTGGCGGGAAAGCTTTCTTT; CDR3aa: CASSQVRGGKAFF
j_gene: TRBJ2-4; v_gene: TRBV7-2; abundance: -; d_gene: TRBD1; CDR3nt: TGTGCCAGCAGCTCTACGACATTAGCACAGGGGACCAAAAACATTCAGTACTTC; CDR3aa: CASSSTTLAQGTKNIQYF
j_gene: TRBJ1-1; v_gene: TRBV6-5; abundance: -; d_gene: -; CDR3nt: TGTGCCAGCAGTCTTGCGGACAAGCAAGCTTTCTTT; CDR3aa: CASSLADKQAFF
j_gene: TRBJ2-2; v_gene: TRBV14; abundance: -; d_gene: -; CDR3nt: TGTGCCAGCAGCCAAGAGCCCCCTGGACAGTTAAACACCGGGGAGCTGTTTTTT; CDR3aa: CASSQEPPGQLNTGELFF
j_gene: TRBJ1-5; v_gene: TRBV19; abundance: -; d_gene: -; CDR3nt: TGTGCCAGTAATTTTAAGTTGACGGACAGTTGGCCCCAGCATTTT; CDR3aa: CASNFKLTDSWPQHF
j_gene: TRBJ2-2; v_gene: TRBV24-1; abundance: -; d_gene: TRBD1; CDR3nt: TGTGCCACCAGTGACTCGGGACAGTCGAACACCGGGGAGCTGTTTTTT; CDR3aa: CATSDSGQSNTGELFF
j_gene: TRBJ2-2; v_gene: TRBV4-2; abundance: -; d_gene: -; CDR3nt: TGTGCCAGCAGCCAAGAATTACAGGGCTACACCGGGGAGCTGTTTTTT; CDR3aa: CASSQELQGYTGELFF
j_gene: TRBJ1-5; v_gene: TRBV2; abundance: -; d_gene: TRBD1; CDR3nt: TGTGCCAGCAATTTAGGACAGGATCAGCCCCAGCATTTT; CDR3aa: CASNLGQDQPQHF
j_gene: TRBJ1-4; v_gene: TRBV5-1; abundance: -; d_gene: TRBD1; CDR3nt: TGCGCCAGCAGCCGGGACAGTTTTTCTGAAAAACTGTTTTTT; CDR3aa: CASSRDSFSEKLFF
j_gene: TRBJ1-5; v_gene: TRBV28; abundance: -; d_gene: -; CDR3nt: TGTGCCAGCAGGCAGGGGTTCGCTCAGCCCCAGCATTTT; CDR3aa: CASRQGFAQPQHF
j_gene: TRBJ2-3; v_gene: TRBV7-9; abundance: -; d_gene: -; CDR3nt: TGTGCCAGCAGCTACGTGGAGGTTACGCAGTATTTT; CDR3aa: CASSYVEVTQYF
j_gene: TRBJ1-1; v_gene: TRBV25-1; abundance: few; d_gene: TRBD1; CDR3nt: TGTGCCAGCAGTGATCAAACAGGGGGCACTGAAGCTTTCTTT; CDR3aa: CASSDQTGGTEAFF
j_gene: TRBJ1-6; v_gene: TRBV30; abundance: -; d_gene: TRBD1; CDR3nt: TGTGCCTGGAGTGGTGTTGGGGGACAGGCTAATTCACCCCTCCACTTT; CDR3aa: CAWSGVGGQANSPLHF
j_gene: TRBJ1-5; v_gene: TRBV20-1; abundance: -; d_gene: -; CDR3nt: TGCAGTGCTACTGACAGGCGAAATCAGCCCCAGCATTTT; CDR3aa: CSATDRRNQPQHF
j_gene: TRBJ2-7; v_gene: TRBV7-9; abundance: -; d_gene: TRBD1; CDR3nt: TGTGCCAGCAGCTCCGGGGGACAGGGCCCCTGGTACGAGCAGTACTTC; CDR3aa: CASSSGGQGPWYEQYF
j_gene: TRBJ2-7; v_gene: TRBV28; abundance: -; d_gene: -; CDR3nt: TGTGCCAGCAGTTCCGGTCCCACCTACGAGCAGTACTTC; CDR3aa: CASSSGPTYEQYF
j_gene: TRBJ1-4; v_gene: TRBV6-6; abundance: -; d_gene: TRBD1; CDR3nt: TGTGCCAGCCAATCGGGGGACAGGGCGAGGAAAAAACTGTTTTTT; CDR3aa: CASQSGDRARKKLFF
j_gene: TRBJ2-1; v_gene: TRBV28; abundance: -; d_gene: TRBD1; CDR3nt: TGTGCCAGCAGTTCCCCAGGGGACAGGGGCTACAATGAGCAGTTCTTC; CDR3aa: CASSSPGDRGYNEQFF
j_gene: TRBJ1-5; v_gene: TRBV19; abundance: -; d_gene: -; CDR3nt: TGTGCCAGTAGTACAGGGTTAGGCAATCAGCCCCAGCATTTT; CDR3aa: CASSTGLGNQPQHF
j_gene: TRBJ2-7; v_gene: TRBV2; abundance: -; d_gene: -; CDR3nt: TGTGCCAGCAGTGTAGGGCCAGCAGGGCTGGACGAGCAGTACTTC; CDR3aa: CASSVGPAGLDEQYF
j_gene: TRBJ2-7; v_gene: TRBV5-1; abundance: -; d_gene: TRBD1; CDR3nt: TGCGCCAGCAGCCCCTACAGTAGGACAGGGGTGGGAGAGCAGTACTTC; CDR3aa: CASSPYSRTGVGEQYF
j_gene: TRBJ1-6; v_gene: TRBV4-3; abundance: -; d_gene: -; CDR3nt: TGCGCCAGCAGCGGGGGGTACAATAATTCACCCCTCCACTTT; CDR3aa: CASSGGYNNSPLHF
j_gene: TRBJ1-2; v_gene: TRBV5-1; abundance: -; d_gene: -; CDR3nt: TGCGCCGAATCCCCGAGCGCACAGGCCCAAAGGGATGGCTACACCTTC; CDR3aa: CAESPSAQAQRDGYTF
j_gene: TRBJ1-1; v_gene: TRBV6-1; abundance: -; d_gene: -; CDR3nt: TGTGCCGCATGGGGGGTTCTGAACACTGAAGCTTTCTTT; CDR3aa: CAAWGVLNTEAFF
j_gene: TRBJ1-2; v_gene: TRBV5-1; abundance: -; d_gene: TRBD1; CDR3nt: TGCGCCAGCAGCTCAAGCGGGACAGGGATCGGTGGCTACACCTTC; CDR3aa: CASSSSGTGIGGYTF
j_gene: TRBJ1-2; v_gene: TRBV29-1; abundance: -; d_gene: -; CDR3nt: TGCAGCGTTGATCGGACATCCTATGGCTACACCTTC; CDR3aa: CSVDRTSYGYTF
j_gene: TRBJ1-5; v_gene: TRBV3-1/TRBV3-2; abundance: -; d_gene: -; CDR3nt: TGTGCCAGCAGCCAGCAGTTGGGCAATCAGCCCCAGCATTTT; CDR3aa: CASSQQLGNQPQHF
j_gene: TRBJ1-6; v_gene: TRBV19; abundance: -; d_gene: -; CDR3nt: TGTGCCAGTAGTATAGAAGGCCTCCCAAGACCGGGGAGGGGTTCACCCCTCCACTTT; CDR3aa: CASSIEGLPRPGRGSPLHF
j_gene: TRBJ1-1; v_gene: TRBV15; abundance: -; d_gene: TRBD1; CDR3nt: TGTGCCACCAGCAGGGACAGGGGGCGAAACACTGAAGCTTTCTTT; CDR3aa: CATSRDRGRNTEAFF
j_gene: TRBJ1-4; v_gene: TRBV6-5; abundance: -; d_gene: TRBD1; CDR3nt: TGTGCCAGCAGGGTGACAGGGGGGGATGAAAAACTGTTTTTT; CDR3aa: CASRVTGGDEKLFF
j_gene: TRBJ2-7; v_gene: TRBV5-8; abundance: -; d_gene: -; CDR3nt: TGTGCCAGCAGCTTGGGTCATTTCTCCTACGAGCAGTACTTC; CDR3aa: CASSLGHFSYEQYF
j_gene: TRBJ1-1; v_gene: TRBV10-3; abundance: -; d_gene: TRBD1; CDR3nt: TGTGCCACGCAGACAGGGGAAATGAACACTGAAGCTTTCTTT; CDR3aa: CATQTGEMNTEAFF
j_gene: TRBJ1-5; v_gene: TRBV5-5; abundance: -; d_gene: -; CDR3nt: TGTGCCAGCAGCTTGTGGCAGGGGCCATCGTTGCCCCAGCATTTT; CDR3aa: CASSLWQGPSLPQHF
j_gene: TRBJ1-2; v_gene: TRBV2; abundance: -; d_gene: -; CDR3nt: TGTGCCAGCATCGGCAGCGGAAACTTCAACTATGGCTACACCTTC; CDR3aa: CASIGSGNFNYGYTF
j_gene: TRBJ2-3; v_gene: TRBV24-1; abundance: -; d_gene: -; CDR3nt: TGTGCAGCCGGGGGATCAAGCGCAGATACGCAGTATTTT; CDR3aa: CAAGGSSADTQYF
j_gene: TRBJ1-2; v_gene: TRBV4-1; abundance: -; d_gene: -; CDR3nt: TGCGCCAGCAGCCCAAGCGGGGCTACTAACTATGGCTACACCTTC; CDR3aa: CASSPSGATNYGYTF
j_gene: TRBJ2-2; v_gene: TRBV4-1; abundance: -; d_gene: TRBD1; CDR3nt: TGCGCCAGCAGCCGATCGGGACAGGGATCGAACACCGGGGAGCTGTTTTTT; CDR3aa: CASSRSGQGSNTGELFF
j_gene: TRBJ1-6; v_gene: TRBV27; abundance: -; d_gene: TRBD1; CDR3nt: TGTGCCAGCAGCCAACCGGGACAGCCTTATAATTCACCCCTCCACTTT; CDR3aa: CASSQPGQPYNSPLHF
j_gene: TRBJ1-6; v_gene: TRBV19; abundance: -; d_gene: -; CDR3nt: TGTGCCAGTAGTATAGCGGGAGCACGGAGGTCCTATAATTCACCCCTCCACTTT; CDR3aa: CASSIAGARRSYNSPLHF
j_gene: TRBJ1-1; v_gene: TRBV5-1; abundance: -; d_gene: -; CDR3nt: TGCGCCAGCAGCTCTCAACGGTACTCGAACACTGAAGCTTTCTTT; CDR3aa: CASSSQRYSNTEAFF
j_gene: TRBJ1-1; v_gene: TRBV7-9; abundance: -; d_gene: -; CDR3nt: TGTGCCAGCAGCTTATCGGGGCAGGGGCGCACTGAAGCTTTCTTT; CDR3aa: CASSLSGQGRTEAFF